This is a list of T cell receptor beta chains from one sample in a study of shared clonotypes between healthy human individuals. TCRdb keeps only in-frame clones here, not all; method: immunoSEQ multiplex PCR. The sample yields millions of clones, just over 90% seen once. The sequencing input was naive CD4+ T cells sorted from blood. These receptors all stem from a man aged 18 to 35 in good health. The CDR3 runs from the conserved cysteine through the conserved F or W. A D gene is named only where the DNA matches it firmly.

cdr3_length	v_call	d_call	j_call	cdr3_aa	cdr3_nt
15	TRBV7-2	TRBD1	TRBJ1-2	CASSFYDRDNYGYTF	TGTGCCAGCAGCTTCTATGACAGGGACAACTATGGCTACACCTTC
15	TRBV5-1	NA	TRBJ2-7	CASSVGPAPNYEQYF	TGCGCCAGCAGTGTGGGGCCGGCGCCAAACTACGAGCAGTACTTC
14	TRBV2	NA	TRBJ2-3	CASSEEGGTDTQYF	TGTGCCAGCAGTGAAGAGGGGGGCACAGATACGCAGTATTTT
14	TRBV11-2	NA	TRBJ2-7	CASSSPPGSYEQYF	TGTGCCAGCAGCTCACCGCCGGGTTCCTACGAGCAGTACTTC
15	TRBV6-5	TRBD1	TRBJ2-1	CASSSPGQLYNEQFF	TGTGCCAGCAGTTCCCCGGGACAGCTCTACAATGAGCAGTTCTTC
16	TRBV18	TRBD1	TRBJ1-2	CASSPDRGLVGDGYTF	TGTGCCAGCTCACCCGACAGGGGGCTAGTAGGGGATGGCTACACCTTC
15	TRBV7-9	TRBD1	TRBJ1-6	CASSFGTGGYSPLHF	TGTGCCAGCAGCTTCGGGACAGGGGGCTATTCACCCCTCCACTTT
15	TRBV28	TRBD2	TRBJ2-7	CASSPGGASPYEQYF	TGTGCCAGCAGTCCGGGAGGGGCGAGTCCCTACGAGCAGTACTTC
15	TRBV4-3	NA	TRBJ2-3	CASSQDLTFTDTQYF	TGCGCCAGCAGCCAAGATCTAACCTTCACAGATACGCAGTATTTT
15	TRBV9	TRBD2	TRBJ2-1	CASSGSGGSYNEQFF	TGTGCCAGCAGCGGTAGCGGGGGGTCCTACAATGAGCAGTTCTTC
14	TRBV10-2	TRBD2	TRBJ2-7	CASTLAGGIVEQYF	TGCGCCAGCACCCTAGCGGGGGGAATTGTCGAGCAGTACTTC
13	TRBV6-1	NA	TRBJ1-4	CASRLTLNEKLFF	TGTGCCAGCAGGTTGACACTTAATGAAAAACTGTTTTTT
16	TRBV6-1	TRBD2	TRBJ2-2	CASSAIAGENTGELFF	TGTGCCAGCAGTGCGATAGCGGGGGAAAACACCGGGGAGCTGTTTTTT
14	TRBV6-6	NA	TRBJ2-3	CASSEIPGTDTQYF	TGTGCCAGCAGCGAGATTCCAGGCACAGATACGCAGTATTTT
12	TRBV15	NA	TRBJ2-3	CATSRDGNTQYF	TGTGCCACCAGCAGAGACGGAAATACGCAGTATTTT
15	TRBV2	NA	TRBJ2-1	CASSADRSSYNEQFF	TGTGCCAGCAGCGCTGACAGGAGCTCCTACAATGAGCAGTTCTTC